The entry below describes one T cell receptor (beta chain). Germline V gene lookup returns CDR1 SNHLY and CDR2 FYNNEI. CDR3 length: 14 residues. The ends were cut back, 4 bases at V and 4 bases at J, with 11 bases in the middle. This sample is part of a study of graft-versus-host responses after intestinal transplantation. For the study at large: Recipients uniformly received anti-thymocyte globulin induction, followed by tacrolimus and steroids for around 3 years.

Study-wide results and caveats: Within the allografts of patients who had graft-donor T cell macrochimerism, graft-versus-host to host-versus-graft clonal ratios were high. The highest levels of circulating GvH clones went along with early declines in HvG clones after transplant.

Data came from immunoSEQ multiplex PCR; TCRdb stores just in-frame clones and leaves some out. The sample carries about 25,000 clones, almost 40% recorded once. This receptor was obtained from a human patient who received an intestinal transplant. Material: alloreactive CD4+ T cells from a mixed lymphocyte reaction culture, obtained before intestinal transplant. Noted subset: CFSE-low proliferating T cells sorted from roughly six-day pre-transplant mixed lymphocyte reaction (GvH or HvG direction). J is TRBJ1-5 and V is TRBV2, with D possibly being TRBD1 (6 bases). CDR3 sequence (DNA): TGTGCCAGCAGTGGTAACAGGGCTAATCAGCCCCAGCATTTT. Translation: CASSGNRANQPQHF.